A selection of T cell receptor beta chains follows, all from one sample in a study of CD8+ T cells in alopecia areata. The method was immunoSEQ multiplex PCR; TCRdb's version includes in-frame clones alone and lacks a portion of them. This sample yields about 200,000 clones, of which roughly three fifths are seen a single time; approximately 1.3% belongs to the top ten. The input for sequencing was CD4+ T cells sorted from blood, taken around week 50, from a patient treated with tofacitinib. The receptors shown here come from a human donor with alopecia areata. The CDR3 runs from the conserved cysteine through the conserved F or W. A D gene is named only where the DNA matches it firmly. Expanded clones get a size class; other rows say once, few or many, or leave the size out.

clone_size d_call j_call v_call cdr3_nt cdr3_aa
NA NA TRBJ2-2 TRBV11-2 TGTGCCAGCAGCCAGAACCGCCTCGGAGAGCTGTTTTTT CASSQNRLGELFF
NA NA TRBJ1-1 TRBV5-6 TGTGCCAGCACCATTCGGGGGAACACTGAAGCTTTCTTT CASTIRGNTEAFF
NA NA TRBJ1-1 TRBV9 TGTGCCAGCAGCGCAGCCCAACAGGGACGGGGAGCTTTCTTT CASSAAQQGRGAFF
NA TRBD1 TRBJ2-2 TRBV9 TGTGCCAGCAGCGTAGTAGGGACAGGGGTTCCCGGGGAGCTGTTTTTT CASSVVGTGVPGELFF
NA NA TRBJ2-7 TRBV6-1 TGTGCCAGCAGTCAAACCCCGGGGGCCTACGAGCAGTACTTC CASSQTPGAYEQYF
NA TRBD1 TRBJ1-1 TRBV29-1 TGCAGCGTTGAACTTCAGGGGGCCTACACTGAAGCTTTCTTT CSVELQGAYTEAFF
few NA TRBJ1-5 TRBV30 TGTGCCTGGGGTGGGGGGACGCAGCATTTT CAWGGGTQHF
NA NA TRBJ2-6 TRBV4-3 TGCGCCAGCAGCCAAGATACCTCTGGGGCCAACGTCCTGACTTTC CASSQDTSGANVLTF
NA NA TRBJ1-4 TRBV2 TGTGCCAGCAGTGAAGTGGATGTAGTCGGAAAACTGTTTTTT CASSEVDVVGKLFF
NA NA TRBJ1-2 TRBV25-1 TGTGCCAGCAGTGATGGAGCCTCCTATGGCTACACCTTC CASSDGASYGYTF
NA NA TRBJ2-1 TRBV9 TGTGCCAGCAGCGTAGGCCCACGACTGGACTCCTACAATGAGCAGTTCTTC CASSVGPRLDSYNEQFF
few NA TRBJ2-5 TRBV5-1 TGCGCCAGCAGCTTGACAGGGAGACTTAATCAAGAGACCCAGTACTTC CASSLTGRLNQETQYF
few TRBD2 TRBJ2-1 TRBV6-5 TGTGCCAGCAGAATTCAGGGAGGGGAGCAGTTCTTC CASRIQGGEQFF
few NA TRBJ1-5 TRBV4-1 TGCGCCAGCAGCCAAGAACCAGGGCAGCCCCAGCATTTT CASSQEPGQPQHF
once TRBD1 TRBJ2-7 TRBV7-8 TGTGCCAGCAGCTCAGCGAGAGGACAGGCCAACTACGAGCAGTACTTC CASSSARGQANYEQYF
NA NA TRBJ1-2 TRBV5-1 TGCGCCAGCAGCCCGGACCTGGTGGGTGGCTACACCTTC CASSPDLVGGYTF
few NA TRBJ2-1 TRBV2 TGTGCCAGCAGCGTACCCCGGGACGCTACAAGCTCCTACAATGAGCAGTTCTTC CASSVPRDATSSYNEQFF
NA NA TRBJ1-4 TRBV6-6 TGTGCCAGCAGTTCGCAGGTGGTTGGTGAAAAACTGTTTTTT CASSSQVVGEKLFF
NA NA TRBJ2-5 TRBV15 TGTGCCACCTCTGGCGACCTAGGGGAGACCCAGTACTTC CATSGDLGETQYF
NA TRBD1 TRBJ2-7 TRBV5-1 TGCGCCAGCAGCCTGGGACAGGAGGTGAACGAGCAGTACTTC CASSLGQEVNEQYF
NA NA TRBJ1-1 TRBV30 TGTGCCTGGAGGCAACAACTGAACACTGAAGCTTTCTTT CAWRQQLNTEAFF
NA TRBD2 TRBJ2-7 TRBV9 TGTGCCAGCAGCCCTCGACCCAGCGGGGGGAGCACCTACGAGCAGTACTTC CASSPRPSGGSTYEQYF
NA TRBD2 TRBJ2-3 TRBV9 TGTGCCAGCAGCGTACCCGGGGGGGATACGCAGTATTTT CASSVPGGDTQYF
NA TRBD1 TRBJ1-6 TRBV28 TGTGCCAGCAGTCTGGGGGACAGAATCTCAATTGCCTCACCCCTCCACTTT CASSLGDRISIASPLHF
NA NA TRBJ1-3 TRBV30 TGTGCCTGGAGTGTACTTGCTGGAAACACCATATATTTT CAWSVLAGNTIYF
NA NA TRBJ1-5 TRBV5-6 TGTGCCAGCAGCATTCGACCGACCGCTGGACAGCCCCAGCATTTT CASSIRPTAGQPQHF
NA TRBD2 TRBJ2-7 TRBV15 TGTGCCACCAGCAGACTCCCGGCGGGGGGCTACGAGCAGTACTTC CATSRLPAGGYEQYF
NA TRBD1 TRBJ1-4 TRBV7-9 TGTGCCAGCAGCCCAAGGACAGGAACTAATGAAAAACTGTTTTTT CASSPRTGTNEKLFF
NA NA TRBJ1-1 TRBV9 TGTGCCAGCAGCGCAGCGTCAGCGACGGTTGAAGCTTTCTTT CASSAASATVEAFF
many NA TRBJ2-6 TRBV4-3 TGCGCCAGCAGCCAAGATCCCGGCAGGGGTAGCTCTGGGGCCAACGTCCTGACTTTC CASSQDPGRGSSGANVLTF
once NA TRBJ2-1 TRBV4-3 TGCGCCAGCAGCCGAGACCTCGGGACCAATCACAATGAGCAGTTCTTC CASSRDLGTNHNEQFF
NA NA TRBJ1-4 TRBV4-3 TGCGCCAGCAGCCAAGGGTCTGCTAATGAAAAACTGTTTTTT CASSQGSANEKLFF
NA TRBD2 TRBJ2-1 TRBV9 TGTGCCAGCAGCGTAAGCGGGGTGGATGATAAGCAGTTCTTC CASSVSGVDDKQFF